This section outlines one T cell receptor beta chain sequence together with its context. This sample is drawn from a study of blood T cell repertoires in COVID-19. Study information: The samples span acute and convalescent COVID-19 from the United States, Italy and Spain. From T cells, B-cell-depleted T cells, or PBMCs came the material, which was cDNA or gDNA.

Authors' analysis steps: The assay estimated nucleated cells by amplifying reference gene primers. Only in-frame clones appear in the TCRdb table, and some are missing; sequencing was by immunoSEQ multiplex PCR. The V and J calls and clone size come from that table; D and trimming were worked out from the DNA. The repertoire includes around 94,000 clones, roughly 87% of them detected once, and around 5.3% sits in the top ten. Germline values: CDR1 SGHTA, CDR2 FQGNSA. With 8 bases removed from V and 0 bases from J, the gap between germline ends came to 15 bases. The CDR3 is made up of 15 amino acids. Sequencing was carried out using peripheral blood. The V gene is TRBV7-2, the J gene TRBJ2-3, with D perhaps TRBD2 (7 bases). This clonotype was sampled from a woman in her fifties or sixties with COVID-19, enrolled during active disease. Written as DNA, the CDR3 is TGTGCCAGCTACCAGGGGAGGGGTAGCACAGATACGCAGTATTTT. This encodes CASYQGRGSTDTQYF.